Below, one TCR beta chain is given with its context. Its specific antigen is unknown. It has no much larger one-base neighbor in the sample; base qualities were not kept. The donors were healthy, HIV-negative adults who had no recently reported acute infections or vaccinations. Every donor was a Caucasian adult residing in Nashville, Tennessee, USA. CD4+ T cells were enriched through magnetic negative selection, after which naive cells were positively selected on CD45RA and the remaining negative fraction served as the memory subset. After blood collection by leukapheresis, PBMCs were isolated using Ficoll-Histopaque density gradient centrifugation and then cryopreserved in the vapor phase of liquid nitrogen. Analytical flow cytometry was used to check the purity and quantity of each magnetically sorted T cell population. Genomic DNA was isolated from every sorted fraction and measured by UV absorbance on a Nanodrop 2000c.

The entry originates in a study of shared clonotypes between healthy human individuals (dated by TCRdb to 2018 to 2020). A note on the overall study: The cohort comprised a couple of women and a few men aged 18 to 49 years. Per donor, three plates each were used for CD4 naive and CD4 memory, two for CD8 naive, and one for CD8 memory. To increase sequencing depth and limit assay-specific biases, TCR repertoire library preparation and sequencing were carried out by different laboratories using diverse techniques. Blood TCR repertoires of roughly five healthy adults were deeply sequenced to estimate repertoire size and the extent of clonotype sharing between individuals. Per donor, leukapheresis produced somewhere between about 0.8 and 9.5 billion PBMCs.

Using the deep immunoSEQ assay, multiplex PCR amplified TCR CDR3 regions from genomic DNA. For each cell subset, the extracted genomic DNA was distributed evenly across all wells of several immunoSEQ 96-well plates, and each plate served as one replicate. Each replicate PCR for sorted subsets received around 0.2 ug genomic DNA, equal to about 29,000 T cell genomes. The purified libraries were quantified using a Qubit 3.0 fluorometer, sized with a Bioanalyzer 2100, and then quantified again using the KAPA Library Quantification kit. A separate single-read 150-cycle Illumina NextSeq 550 flow cell was used to sequence each immunoSEQ 96-well plate. For the original study's pipeline: Because only junctional sequences without quality scores were contained in the immunoSEQ output, filtering matching that applied to full-length reads could not be performed. To assign V/J genes and CDR3, sequences were annotated using PyIR, a Python wrapper for IgBLAST v1.9, with IMGT germline references. Reads were filtered out if the reads had weak V/J assignments (E-value above 1e-6), no CDR3, stop codons, out-of-frame junctions, or ambiguous translated residues. V3J clonotypes were defined as sequences sharing the same inferred V gene, J gene, and CDR3 amino acid sequence. The percentage overlap between two repertoires was calculated by dividing the number of shared unique clonotypes by the size of the smaller repertoire. Repertoire richness was assessed with RTK rarefaction, the Chao1 estimator, and Recon v2.1 estimates of unobserved clonotypes. Generation probabilities for all TCRbeta clonotypes obtained by the gDNA method from a handful of donors were computed using OLGA. TCRdb re-hosts the immuneACCESS table, in-frame sequences only. Its copies lack some clones; in the studies checked, an unresolved V gene accounts for under half of them, and the cause for the rest is not known. V and J calls and clone size follow that table, whereas D and trimming were derived from the DNA. The sample table contains approximately 180,000 clones; only one count was recorded for about 93% of them. The ten biggest clones cover about 0.067% of the sample.

Results and caveats for the whole study, not just this receptor: Naive subsets generally had larger estimated clonotype richness than memory subsets. Clonotypes shared by all four sorted-subset donors showed higher generation probabilities than non-shared clonotypes. Sampling was restricted to blood, and TCR repertoires in tissues likely differ from the TCR repertoires found in blood. Roughly 5.2% of naive CD4, around 4% of naive CD8, about 2.5% of memory CD4, and approximately 0.39% of memory CD8 clonotypes were shared across a few donors. Even with the large sequencing depth, rarefaction of the sorted-subset datasets indicated that sequencing was incomplete. Pairwise subsampling led to the expectation that sequencing depth would affect the degree of clonotype sharing among donors. The small number of donors limited the genetic and exposure-history diversity represented.

From the cysteine up to the phenylalanine, the CDR3 has a length of 13 residues. The sequence is cut down to CDR3 DNA, 39 bases in frame from base 1. The germline V gene (reference sequence) gives CDR1 as LNHDA and CDR2 as SQIVND. Trimming takes 7 bases from V and 10 bases from J, and the germline ends sit 17 bases apart. The sample taken for sequencing was naive CD4+ T cells sorted from blood. Explained via the paper, the cell subset or site label denotes: CD45RA+ positively selected. The receptor comes from a woman aged 30 to 39 in good health. The chain was built from TRBV19 and TRBJ2-1; the D region possibly corresponds to TRBD2 (6 bases align). For the CDR3, the sequence is CASKYARRDEQFF. The DNA sequence reads TGTGCCAGTAAATATGCCAGGCGGGACGAGCAGTTCTTC.